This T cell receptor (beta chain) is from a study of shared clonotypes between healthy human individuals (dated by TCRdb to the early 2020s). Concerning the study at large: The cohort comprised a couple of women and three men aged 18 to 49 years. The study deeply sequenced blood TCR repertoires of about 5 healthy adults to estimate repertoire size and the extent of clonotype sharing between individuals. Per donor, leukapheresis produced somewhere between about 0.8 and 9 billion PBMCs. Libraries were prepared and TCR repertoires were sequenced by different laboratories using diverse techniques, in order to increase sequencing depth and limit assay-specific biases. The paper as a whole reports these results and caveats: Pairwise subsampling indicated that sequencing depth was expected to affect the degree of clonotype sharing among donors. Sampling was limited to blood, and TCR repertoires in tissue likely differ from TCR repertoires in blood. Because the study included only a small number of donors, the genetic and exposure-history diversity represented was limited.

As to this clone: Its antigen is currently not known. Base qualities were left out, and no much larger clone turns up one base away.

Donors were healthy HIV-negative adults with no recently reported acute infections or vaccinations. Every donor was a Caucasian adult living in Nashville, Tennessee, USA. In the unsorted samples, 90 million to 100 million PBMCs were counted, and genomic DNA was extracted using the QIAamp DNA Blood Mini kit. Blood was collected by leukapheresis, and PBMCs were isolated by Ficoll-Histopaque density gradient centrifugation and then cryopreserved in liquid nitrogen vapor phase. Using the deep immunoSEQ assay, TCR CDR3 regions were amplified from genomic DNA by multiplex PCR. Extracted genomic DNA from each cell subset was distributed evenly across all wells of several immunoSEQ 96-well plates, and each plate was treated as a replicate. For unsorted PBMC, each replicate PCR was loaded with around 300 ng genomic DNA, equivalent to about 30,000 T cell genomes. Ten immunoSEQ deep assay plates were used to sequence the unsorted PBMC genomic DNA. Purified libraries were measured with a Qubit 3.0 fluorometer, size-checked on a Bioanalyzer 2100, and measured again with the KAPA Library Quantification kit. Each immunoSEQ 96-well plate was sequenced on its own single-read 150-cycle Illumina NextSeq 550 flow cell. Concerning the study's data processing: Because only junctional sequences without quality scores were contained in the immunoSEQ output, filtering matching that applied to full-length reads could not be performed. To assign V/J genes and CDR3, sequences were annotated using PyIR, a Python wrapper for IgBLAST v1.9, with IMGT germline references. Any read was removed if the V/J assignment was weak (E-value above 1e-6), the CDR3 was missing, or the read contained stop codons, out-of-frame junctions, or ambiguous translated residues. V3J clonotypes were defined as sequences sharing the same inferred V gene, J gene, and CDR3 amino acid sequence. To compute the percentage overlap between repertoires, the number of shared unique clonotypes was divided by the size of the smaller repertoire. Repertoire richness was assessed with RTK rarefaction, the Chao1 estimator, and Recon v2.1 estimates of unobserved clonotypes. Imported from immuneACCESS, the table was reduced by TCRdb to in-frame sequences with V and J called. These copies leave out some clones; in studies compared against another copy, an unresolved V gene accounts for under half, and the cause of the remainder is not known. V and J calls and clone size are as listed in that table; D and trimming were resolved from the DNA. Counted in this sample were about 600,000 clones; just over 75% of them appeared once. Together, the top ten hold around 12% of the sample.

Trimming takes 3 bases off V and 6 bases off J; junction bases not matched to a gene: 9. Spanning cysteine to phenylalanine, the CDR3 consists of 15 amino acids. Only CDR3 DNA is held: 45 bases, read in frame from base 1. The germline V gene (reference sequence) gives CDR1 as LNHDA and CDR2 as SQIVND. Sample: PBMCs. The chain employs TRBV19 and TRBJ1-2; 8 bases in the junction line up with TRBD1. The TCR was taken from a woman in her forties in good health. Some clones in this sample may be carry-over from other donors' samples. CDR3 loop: CASSIAGQGRDGYTF. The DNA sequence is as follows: TGTGCCAGTAGTATTGCCGGACAGGGAAGGGATGGCTACACCTTC.